The source of this TCR beta chain is a study of cytomegalovirus exposure and HLA in healthy donors. Study details: The 110 or so validation repertoires used a platform that matched the one used for the 550 to 800 first-cohort repertoires, as a later analysis reported.

Points on this clone: The antigen is not known.

Method: immunoSEQ multiplex PCR; TCRdb's copy keeps in-frame clones and lacks some. The sample has about 98,000 clones, approximately 84% seen once; the top ten hold 5.5% to 7.5%. Study results and limitations: Altogether, 170 or so TCR beta chains were recorded as cytomegalovirus-associated. Specificity of a few CMV-associated chains for CMV antigens was verified in vitro. The classifier reportedly diagnosed cytomegalovirus status with high sensitivity and specificity.

The CDR3 consists of 14 residues. The V end lost 4 bases, the J end lost 5 bases, and 12 bases lay between the germline ends. From germline, CDR1 is MDHEN and CDR2 SYDVKM. The sequence was obtained from a young man in good health and CMV-seropositive. The rearrangement joins TRBV28 to TRBJ2-4; D is undetermined. The sample taken for sequencing was PBMCs. CDR3 amino acids: CASSSIGAQNIQYF. As DNA, the CDR3 is TGTGCCAGCAGTTCGATCGGTGCCCAAAACATTCAGTACTTC.